The next 24 T cell receptor beta chains were all read from a single sample in a study of cytomegalovirus exposure and HLA in healthy donors. Vbeta (60) and Jbeta (13) primers were used in the PCR. The data were produced by immunoSEQ multiplex PCR, yet TCRdb's version contains in-frame clones alone and is incomplete. The ten most abundant clones cover about 3.5% of a sample with roughly 120,000 clones. The material sequenced was PBMCs. These receptor sequences come from a young man in good health and CMV-seronegative.

This chain connects TRBV7-9 to TRBJ2-5, with D possibly matching TRBD1 (5 bases). The V end was cut by 2 bases, the J end by 4 bases, with 20 bases between. Germline V gene data show CDR1 as SEHNR and CDR2 as FQNEAQ (reference sequence). The CDR3 extends over 17 amino acids. Written as DNA, the CDR3 is TGTGCCAGCAGCTTACCCTTGGGCAGGGATAAGTCAGAGACCCAGTACTTC. Protein: CASSLPLGRDKSETQYF.

The rearrangement uses TRBV6-6 and TRBJ1-1, with 7 positions matching TRBD1. The CDR3 contains 15 residues. Germline trimming cut 2 bases from V and 0 bases from J; bases unmatched to any gene: 3. CDR1 and CDR2 (germline): MNHNY, SVGAGI (reference sequence). The CDR3 DNA sequence: TGTGCCAGCAGTTACGACAGGGCCATGAACACTGAAGCTTTCTTT. Encoded protein: CASSYDRAMNTEAFF.

The chain employs TRBV7-2 and TRBJ1-4, with D hard to call. V dropped 3 bases and J dropped 7 bases, with 9 bases sitting between them. CDR3 length: 13 amino acids. Germline V lookup: CDR1 SGHTA, CDR2 FQGNSA. The CDR3 loop reads CASSFTYGEKLFF. As DNA, the CDR3 is TGTGCCAGCAGCTTCACCTATGGTGAAAAACTGTTTTTT.

As concerns this clone: The same CDR3 also results from other DNA sequences found in this sample. This chain links TRBV7-3 with TRBJ1-1; D is undetermined. This CDR3 region has 13 residues. Germline V gene sequence: CDR1 SGHTA, CDR2 FQGTGA. Trimming removed 8 bases from V and 2 bases from J, with 12 bases in between. The CDR3 protein is CASRGGVNTEAFF. The CDR3 DNA follows: TGTGCCAGCCGGGGAGGAGTCAACACTGAAGCTTTCTTT.

This chain links TRBV30 with TRBJ1-2; 7 bases are a match to TRBD1. Germline V CDR1 and CDR2: GTSNPN, SVGIG (reference sequence). J lost 4 bases, V lost 2 bases, and 4 bases had no gene match. The CDR3 runs 13 residues. Here the CDR3 reads CAWSRDRPYGYTF. CDR3 nucleotides: TGTGCCTGGAGTAGGGACAGACCCTATGGCTACACCTTC.

The rearrangement uses TRBV19 and TRBJ2-3; 12 bases are shared with TRBD2. This CDR3 is 15 amino acids long. V dropped 5 bases and J dropped 2; count of bases not matched to a gene: 2. Germline lookup yields CDR1 LNHDA and CDR2 SQIVND (reference sequence). The CDR3 region is CASSRLAGVTDTQYF. CDR3 DNA: TGTGCCAGTAGTCGACTAGCGGGGGTCACAGATACGCAGTATTTT.

The chain carries TRBV7-9 and TRBJ2-7, with 7 bases fitting TRBD1. V trimming: 5 bases; J trimming: 4 bases; junction bases outside the gene matches: 14. The CDR3 totals 16 residues. Germline-derived CDR1 and CDR2 are SEHNR and FQNEAQ (reference sequence). In DNA form, the CDR3 reads TGTGCCAGCAGCAAAAACCCCGGGACAGTGCCTTACGAGCAGTACTTC. Encoded protein: CASSKNPGTVPYEQYF.

Remarks on this clone: Other nucleotide sequences in the sample specify the same CDR3. The genes are TRBV7-9 and TRBJ1-2; 7 nucleotides line up with TRBD1. V trimming: 0 bases; J trimming: 8 bases; junction bases outside the gene matches: 3. This CDR3 region has 13 residues. Germline V lookup: CDR1 SEHNR, CDR2 FQNEAQ (reference sequence). CDR3 coding DNA: TGTGCCAGCAGCTTAGCACAGGGGTGGGGCTACACCTTC. Translated: CASSLAQGWGYTF.

The CDR3 protein is CASSSRPQGTLHF. The DNA for the CDR3 is TGTGCCAGCAGCTCCAGACCCCAGGGGACCCTCCACTTT. V usage is TRBV7-3 and J usage is TRBJ1-6; possible D gene TRBD1, 6 bases. V dropped 4 bases and J dropped 14 bases, with 15 bases sitting between them. This CDR3 spans 13 amino acids. CDR1 and CDR2 from the germline V gene are SGHTA and FQGTGA. Filled out from reference TRBV7-3 and TRBJ1-6, the complete variable domain reads GAGVSQTPSNKVTEKGKYVELRCDPISGHTALYWYRQSLGQGPEFLIYFQGTGAADDSGLPNDRFFAVRPEGSVSTLKIQRTERGDSAVYLCASSSRPQGTLHFGNGTRLTVT.

V usage is TRBV7-6 and J usage is TRBJ2-1; no clear D. V lost 5 bases, J lost 2 bases, and 10 bases lay in between. The CDR3 is 14 amino acids. Germline assignment: CDR1 SGHVS and CDR2 FNYEAQ. This CDR3 is CASSPQVAYNEQFF. The CDR3 region has the DNA TGTGCCAGCAGCCCCCAGGTGGCCTACAATGAGCAGTTCTTC.

The CDR3 DNA follows: TGTGCCACTCGGGACAGGGGCGACTCGTACTCCTACGAGCAGTACTTC. This codes for CATRDRGDSYSYEQYF. The chain is built from TRBV27 and TRBJ2-7, with 10 bases matching TRBD1. In germline, CDR1 is MNHEY, CDR2 SMNVEV (reference sequence). V lost 10 bases and J lost 0; bases outside the gene matches: 12. CDR3 size: 16 residues.

The rearrangement joins TRBV5-4 to TRBJ1-1, with D unresolved. The CDR3 extends over 11 amino acids. CDR1 is SGHNT and CDR2 is YYREEE in the germline V gene (reference sequence). Trimming took off 7 bases at V and 0 bases at J, with 4 bases between the two ends. CDR3 bases: TGTGCCAGCGAGCTGAACACTGAAGCTTTCTTT. Encoded protein: CASELNTEAFF.

J is TRBJ2-1 and V is TRBV2; D is possibly TRBD1 (5 bases). CDR1 is SNHLY, CDR2 FYNNEI, per germline. Between the trimmed V and J ends, which lost 11 bases and 3 bases, there was a span of 14 bases. This CDR3 region has 13 residues. The CDR3 region has the DNA TGTGCCGGGGCCGGGTCAGTCTACAATGAGCAGTTCTTC. This encodes CAGAGSVYNEQFF.

As for this clone: The sample carries other DNA sequences with the same CDR3. The chain joins TRBV6-5 to TRBJ1-1; D is possibly TRBD1 (5 bases). Trimming pared 2 bases from V and 4 bases from J, leaving 8 bases between. CDR3 size: 13 residues. CDR1 is MNHEY and CDR2 is SVGAGI in the germline V gene. The CDR3 loop is CASSYGQGTEAFF. CDR3 coding DNA: TGTGCCAGCAGTTACGGGCAGGGCACTGAAGCTTTCTTT.

The CDR3 nucleotides read TGTGCCAGTAGTACGGCGGGGGGGTACAATGAGCAGTTCTTC. It is translated as CASSTAGGYNEQFF. The J gene is TRBJ2-1, the V gene TRBV19; 9 positions match TRBD2. This CDR3 is built from 14 residues. CDR1 is LNHDA, CDR2 SQIVND, per germline (reference sequence). With V trimmed by 4 bases and J by 4 bases, 2 bases remained unmatched.

The chain combines TRBV6-5 with TRBJ1-6; D is possibly TRBD1 (5 bases). Trimming left V 6 bases short and J 4 bases short, with 10 bases between. The CDR3 spans 14 residues. CDR1 is MNHEY and CDR2 is SVGAGI in the germline V gene. CDR3 in DNA: TGTGCCAGCAGCGACAGTAGATATAATTCACCCCTCCACTTT. Its translation: CASSDSRYNSPLHF.

The chain employs TRBV6-5 and TRBJ1-5; no clear D gene. The CDR3 covers 14 residues. CDR1 and CDR2 from the germline V gene are MNHEY and SVGAGI. V lost 3 bases and J lost 9, with 15 bases in between. The DNA of the CDR3 is TGTGCCAGCAGTTATGCACTCACGCTCTTGCCCCAGCATTTT. Translating it yields CASSYALTLLPQHF.

This chain joins TRBV7-9 and TRBJ2-3; the D gene is possibly TRBD1 (5 bases). Trimming took off 4 bases at V and 0 bases at J, with 17 bases between the two ends. This CDR3 comprises 17 residues. From germline, CDR1 is SEHNR and CDR2 FQNEAQ (reference sequence). The CDR3 protein is CASSSQRQIVSTDTQYF. The CDR3 DNA sequence: TGTGCCAGCAGCTCACAAAGACAGATAGTTAGCACAGATACGCAGTATTTT.

The V gene is TRBV27, the J gene TRBJ1-1; 8 bases align to TRBD1. This CDR3 is built from 13 residues. Looked up from germline, CDR1 is MNHEY and CDR2 is SMNVEV (reference sequence). V was clipped by 6 bases and J by 5 bases; unmatched bases: 5. For the CDR3, the DNA is TGTGCCAGCAGGCCAGGGGGCCGAACTGAAGCTTTCTTT. This sequence encodes CASRPGGRTEAFF.

A word on this clone: The same CDR3 also results from other DNA sequences found in this sample. J is TRBJ1-1 and V is TRBV6-6; no reliable D call. Trimming took 6 bases from V and 1 from J, leaving 6 bases between them. Germline V lookup: CDR1 MNHNY, CDR2 SVGAGI (reference sequence). The CDR3 runs 12 residues. The CDR3 region is CASSRQNTEAFF. In DNA, the CDR3 is TGTGCCAGCAGCAGACAGAACACTGAAGCTTTCTTT.

This CDR3 reads CASTPIPGTGSGELFF. The CDR3 DNA follows: TGTGCCAGCACGCCTATACCCGGGACAGGATCCGGGGAGCTGTTTTTT. The chain links TRBV7-3 to TRBJ2-2, with 8 bases lining up with TRBD1. Trimming at V came to 7 bases and at J to 6 bases, leaving 13 bases not matched to a gene. This CDR3 contains 16 residues. CDR1 is SGHTA and CDR2 is FQGTGA in the germline V gene.

This sequence joins TRBV9 and TRBJ2-1; 7 nucleotides agree with TRBD2. The length of the CDR3 is 15 residues. V shed 4 bases and J 0 bases; nucleotides not matched to a gene: 4. Germline-derived CDR1 and CDR2 are SGDLS and YYNGEE. The CDR3 region has the DNA TGTGCCAGCAGCTCGAGCGGGACCTCCTACAATGAGCAGTTCTTC. Amino acid sequence: CASSSSGTSYNEQFF.

V and J are TRBV7-6 and TRBJ2-7, with 7 nucleotides matching TRBD1. CDR1 is SGHVS, CDR2 FNYEAQ, per germline. CDR3 size: 14 residues. V lost 5 bases and J lost 6; bases outside the gene matches: 10. CDR3 sequence reads: CASSPRQGPLEQYF. CDR3 bases: TGTGCCAGCAGCCCCCGACAGGGACCCCTCGAGCAGTACTTC. The whole variable domain, filled in from reference TRBV7-6 and TRBJ2-7, reads GAGVSQSPRYKVTKRGQDVALRCDPISGHVSLYWYRQALGQGPEFLTYFNYEAQQDKSGLPNDRFSAERPEGSISTLTIQRTEQRDSAMYRCASSPRQGPLEQYFGPGTRLTVT.

The chain has TRBV18 and TRBJ1-5; a possible D gene is TRBD1 (5 bases). The length of the CDR3 is 15 residues. The ends were cut back, 4 bases at V and 6 bases at J, with 16 bases in the middle. Germline V gives CDR1 KGHSH, CDR2 LQKENI. The CDR3 DNA follows: TGTGCCAGCTCACAACTGGGGGGAGGAAGTCAGCCCCAGCATTTT. Translation gives CASSQLGGGSQPQHF.